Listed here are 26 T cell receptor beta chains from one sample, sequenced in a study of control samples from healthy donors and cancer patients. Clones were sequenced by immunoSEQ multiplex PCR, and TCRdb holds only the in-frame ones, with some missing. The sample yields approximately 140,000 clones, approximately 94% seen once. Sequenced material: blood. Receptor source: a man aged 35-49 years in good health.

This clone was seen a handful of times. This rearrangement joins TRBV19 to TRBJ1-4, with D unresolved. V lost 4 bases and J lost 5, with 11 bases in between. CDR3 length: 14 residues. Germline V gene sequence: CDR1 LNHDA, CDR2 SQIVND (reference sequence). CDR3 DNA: TGTGCCAGTAGTAGCGGACCTTTCAATGAAAAACTGTTTTTT. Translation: CASSSGPFNEKLFF.

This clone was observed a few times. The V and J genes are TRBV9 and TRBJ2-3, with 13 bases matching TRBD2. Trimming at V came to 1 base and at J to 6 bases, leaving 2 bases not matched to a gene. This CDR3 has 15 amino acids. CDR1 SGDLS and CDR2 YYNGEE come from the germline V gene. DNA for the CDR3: TGTGCCAGCAGCGTAACTAGCGGGGGGGCGGATACGCAGTATTTT. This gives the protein CASSVTSGGADTQYF.

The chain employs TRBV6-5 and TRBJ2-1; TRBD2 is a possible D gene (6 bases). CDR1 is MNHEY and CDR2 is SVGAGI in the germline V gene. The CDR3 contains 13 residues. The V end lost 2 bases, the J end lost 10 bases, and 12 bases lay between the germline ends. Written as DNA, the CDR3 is TGTGCCAGCAGTTACAGAGGGGCGGGGGAGCAGTTCTTC. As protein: CASSYRGAGEQFF.

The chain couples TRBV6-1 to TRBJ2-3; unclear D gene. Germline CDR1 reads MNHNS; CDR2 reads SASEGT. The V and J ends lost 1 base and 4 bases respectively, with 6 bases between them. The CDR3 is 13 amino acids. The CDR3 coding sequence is TGTGCCAGCAGTGAAGGCGGATCAGATACGCAGTATTTT. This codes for CASSEGGSDTQYF.

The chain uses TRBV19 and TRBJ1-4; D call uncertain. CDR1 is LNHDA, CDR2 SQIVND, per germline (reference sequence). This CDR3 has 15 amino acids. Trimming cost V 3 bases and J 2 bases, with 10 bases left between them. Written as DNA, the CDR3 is TGTGCCAGTAGTATTTTGGGGAAGACTAATGAAAAACTGTTTTTT. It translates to CASSILGKTNEKLFF.

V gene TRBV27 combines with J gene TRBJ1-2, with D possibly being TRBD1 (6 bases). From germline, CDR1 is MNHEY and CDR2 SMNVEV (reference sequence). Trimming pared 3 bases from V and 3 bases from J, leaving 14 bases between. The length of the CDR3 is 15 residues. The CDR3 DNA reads TGTGCCAGCAGTTTTAGTACAGGGCGCCACTATGGCTACACCTTC. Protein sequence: CASSFSTGRHYGYTF.

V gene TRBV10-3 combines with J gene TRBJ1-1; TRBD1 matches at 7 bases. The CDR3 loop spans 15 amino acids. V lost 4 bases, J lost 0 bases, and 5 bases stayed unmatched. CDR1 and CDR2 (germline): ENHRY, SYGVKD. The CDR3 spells CAISAGTVMNTEAFF. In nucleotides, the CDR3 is TGTGCCATCAGTGCCGGGACAGTCATGAACACTGAAGCTTTCTTT.

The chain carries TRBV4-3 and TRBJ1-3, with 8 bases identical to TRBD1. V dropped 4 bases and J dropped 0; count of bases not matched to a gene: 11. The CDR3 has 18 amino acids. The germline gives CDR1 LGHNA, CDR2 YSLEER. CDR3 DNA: TGCGCCAGCAGCCGGACCGCCGGGACAGGAGACTCTGGAAACACCATATATTTT. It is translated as CASSRTAGTGDSGNTIYF.

CDR3 nucleotides: TGCGCCAGCGGATACGGGGGGAGGGCAGATACGCAGTATTTT. This encodes CASGYGGRADTQYF. The chain uses TRBV5-1 and TRBJ2-3; 7 bases fit TRBD2. The CDR3 is 14 residues long. Germline V gene sequence: CDR1 SGHRS, CDR2 YFSETQ. The V gene end was trimmed by 7 bases and the J gene end by 4 bases; junction bases not matched to a gene: 9.

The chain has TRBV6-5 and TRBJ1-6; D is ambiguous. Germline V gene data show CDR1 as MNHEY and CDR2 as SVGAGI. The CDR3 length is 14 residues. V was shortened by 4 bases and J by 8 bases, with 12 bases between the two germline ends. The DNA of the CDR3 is TGTGCCAGCAGTTTACGGGGAGCCGATTCACCCCTCCACTTT. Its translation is CASSLRGADSPLHF.

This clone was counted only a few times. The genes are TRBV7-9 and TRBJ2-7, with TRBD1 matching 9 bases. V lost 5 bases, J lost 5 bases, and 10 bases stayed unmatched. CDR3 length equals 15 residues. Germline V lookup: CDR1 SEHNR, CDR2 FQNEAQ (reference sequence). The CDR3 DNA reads TGTGCCAGCAGCGCGCCGGGACAGGGTTGGAACGAGCAGTACTTC. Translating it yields CASSAPGQGWNEQYF.

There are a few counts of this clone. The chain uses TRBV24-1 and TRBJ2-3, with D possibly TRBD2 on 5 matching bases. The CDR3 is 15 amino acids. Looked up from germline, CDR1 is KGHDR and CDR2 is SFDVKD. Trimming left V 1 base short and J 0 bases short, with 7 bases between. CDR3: CATSDLAVSTDTQYF. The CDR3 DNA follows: TGTGCCACCAGTGATTTAGCGGTGAGCACAGATACGCAGTATTTT.

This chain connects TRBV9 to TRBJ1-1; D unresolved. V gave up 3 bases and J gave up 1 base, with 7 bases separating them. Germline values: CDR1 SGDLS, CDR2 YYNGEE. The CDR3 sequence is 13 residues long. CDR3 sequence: CASSDLGNTEAFF. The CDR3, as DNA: TGTGCCAGCAGCGATTTAGGGAACACTGAAGCTTTCTTT.

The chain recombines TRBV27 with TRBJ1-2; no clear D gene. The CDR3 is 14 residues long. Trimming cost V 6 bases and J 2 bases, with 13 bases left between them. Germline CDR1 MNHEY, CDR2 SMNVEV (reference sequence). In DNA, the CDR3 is TGTGCCAGCAGACCGGGGAATACCAACTATGGCTACACCTTC. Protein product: CASRPGNTNYGYTF.

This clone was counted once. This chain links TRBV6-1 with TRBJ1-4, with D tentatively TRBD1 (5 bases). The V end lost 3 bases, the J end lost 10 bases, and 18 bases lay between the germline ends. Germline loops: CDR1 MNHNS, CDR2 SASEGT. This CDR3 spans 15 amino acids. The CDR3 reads CASSETFRGGGKLFF. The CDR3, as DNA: TGTGCCAGCAGTGAGACCTTCAGAGGCGGGGGAAAACTGTTTTTT.

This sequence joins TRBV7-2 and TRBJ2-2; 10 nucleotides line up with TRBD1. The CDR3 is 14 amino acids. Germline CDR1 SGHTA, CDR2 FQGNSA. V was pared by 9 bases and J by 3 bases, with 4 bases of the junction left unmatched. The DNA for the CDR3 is TGTGCCAGGGGGGACAGGGGCCACACCGGGGAGCTGTTTTTT. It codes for CARGDRGHTGELFF.

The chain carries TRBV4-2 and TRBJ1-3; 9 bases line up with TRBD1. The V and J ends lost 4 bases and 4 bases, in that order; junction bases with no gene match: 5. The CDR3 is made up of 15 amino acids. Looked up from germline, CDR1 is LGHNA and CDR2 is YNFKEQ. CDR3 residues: CASSPDRGSGNTIYF. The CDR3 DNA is TGTGCCAGCAGCCCGGACAGGGGTTCCGGAAACACCATATATTTT.

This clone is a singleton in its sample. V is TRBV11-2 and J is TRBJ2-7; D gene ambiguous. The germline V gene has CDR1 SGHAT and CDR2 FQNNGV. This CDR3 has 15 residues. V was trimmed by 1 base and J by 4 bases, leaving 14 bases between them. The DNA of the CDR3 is TGTGCCAGCAGCTTAGTTGGTCTCTTAAGGTACGAGCAGTACTTC. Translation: CASSLVGLLRYEQYF. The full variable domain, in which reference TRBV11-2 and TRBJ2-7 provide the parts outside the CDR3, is EAGVAQSPRYKIIEKRQSVAFWCNPISGHATLYWYQQILGQGPKLLIQFQNNGVVDDSQLPKDRFSAERLKGVDSTLKIQPAKLEDSAVYLCASSLVGLLRYEQYFGPGTRLTVT.

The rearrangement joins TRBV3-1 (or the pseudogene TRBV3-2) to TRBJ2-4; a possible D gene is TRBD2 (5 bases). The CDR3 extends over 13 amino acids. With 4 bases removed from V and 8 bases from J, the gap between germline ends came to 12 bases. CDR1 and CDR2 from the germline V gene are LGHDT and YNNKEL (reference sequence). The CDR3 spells CASSRLPGDIQYF. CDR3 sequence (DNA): TGTGCCAGCAGCCGACTCCCCGGGGACATTCAGTACTTC.

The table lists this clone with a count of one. The CDR3 coding sequence is TGTGCCAGCAGCTCCAGGGACAGGGGCTCCTACGAGCAGTACTTC. Its translation: CASSSRDRGSYEQYF. The chain joins TRBV11-1 to TRBJ2-7, with 10 positions matching TRBD1. After removal of 4 bases from V and 0 bases from J, the junction contained 3 bases not matched to a gene. CDR1 SGHAT and CDR2 FQDESV come from the germline V gene (reference sequence). CDR3 size: 15 residues. Full variable domain (rest looked up from reference TRBV11-1 and TRBJ2-7): EAEVAQSPRYKITEKSQAVAFWCDPISGHATLYWYRQILGQGPELLVQFQDESVVDDSQLPKDRFSAERLKGVDSTLKIQPAELGDSAMYLCASSSRDRGSYEQYFGPGTRLTVT.

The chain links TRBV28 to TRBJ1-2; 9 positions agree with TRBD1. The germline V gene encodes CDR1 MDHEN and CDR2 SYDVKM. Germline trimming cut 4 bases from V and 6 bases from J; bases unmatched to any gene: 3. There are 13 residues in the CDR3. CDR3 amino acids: CASSSGQGNGYTF. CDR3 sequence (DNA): TGTGCCAGCAGTTCCGGACAGGGGAATGGCTACACCTTC.

The CDR3 DNA reads TGTGCCAGCAGTTTGCGGGGACAGGGTGTTTCCTATGGCTACACCTTC. This translates into CASSLRGQGVSYGYTF. The V gene is TRBV27, the J gene TRBJ1-2; 9 bases are shared with TRBD1. CDR1 is MNHEY, CDR2 SMNVEV, per germline (reference sequence). The ends lost 3 bases at V and 4 bases at J; junction bases unmatched: 9. CDR3 length: 16 residues.

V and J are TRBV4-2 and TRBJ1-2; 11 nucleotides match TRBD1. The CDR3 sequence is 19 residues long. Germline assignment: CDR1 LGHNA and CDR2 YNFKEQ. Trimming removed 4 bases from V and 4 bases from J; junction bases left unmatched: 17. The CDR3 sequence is CASSPHIGQGATSGYGYTF. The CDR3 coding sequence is TGTGCCAGCAGCCCCCATATAGGACAGGGGGCAACGTCTGGCTATGGCTACACCTTC.

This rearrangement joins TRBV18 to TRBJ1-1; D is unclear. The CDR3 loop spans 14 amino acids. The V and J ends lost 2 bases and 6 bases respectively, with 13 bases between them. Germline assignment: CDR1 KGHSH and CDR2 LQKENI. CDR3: CASSPKPTGAEAFF. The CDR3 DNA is TGTGCCAGCTCACCAAAGCCCACGGGCGCTGAAGCTTTCTTT.

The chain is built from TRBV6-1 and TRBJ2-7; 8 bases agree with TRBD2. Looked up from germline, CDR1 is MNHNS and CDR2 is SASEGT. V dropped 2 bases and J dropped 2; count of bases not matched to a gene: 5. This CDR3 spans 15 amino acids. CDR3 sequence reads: CASSEWSGGTYEQYF. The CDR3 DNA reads TGTGCCAGCAGTGAATGGAGCGGGGGCACCTACGAGCAGTACTTC.

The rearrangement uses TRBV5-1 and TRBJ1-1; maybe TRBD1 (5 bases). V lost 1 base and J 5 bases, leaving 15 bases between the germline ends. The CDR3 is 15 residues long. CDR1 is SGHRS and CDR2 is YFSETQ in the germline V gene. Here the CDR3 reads CASSLSRGLGTEAFF. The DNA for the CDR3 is TGCGCCAGCAGCTTGAGTAGGGGCCTGGGTACTGAAGCTTTCTTT.